This T cell receptor beta chain was recorded in a study of graft-versus-host responses after intestinal transplantation. Study-wide background: Recipients got multivisceral, liver-intestinal, or isolated intestinal transplants.

The assay was immunoSEQ multiplex PCR, and TCRdb's table has in-frame clones only and misses some. The table records 100,000 or so clones, more than 85% of them present only once. Of note for this clone: The target antigen is unknown.

Overall study results and limits: There were GvH clones found in recipient marrow, and some of them appeared first in ileum or blood. Within allografts, high graft-versus-host to host-versus-graft clonal ratios were seen among patients with graft-donor T cell macrochimerism. Circulating GvH clones peaking coincided with falling HvG clones soon after transplant.

There are 10 residues in the CDR3. Germline CDR1 is DFQATT and CDR2 is SNEGSKA (reference sequence). Trimming pared 5 bases from V and 6 bases from J, leaving 6 bases between. The clonotype was recovered from a human donor who received an intestinal transplant. The chain is built from TRBV20-1 and TRBJ2-3; D may be TRBD1 (6 bases). Specimen: unstimulated CD8+ T cells sorted from spleen or lymph node cells, collected before intestinal transplant. The chain's CDR3 is CSAGQDTQYF. The DNA for the CDR3 is TGCAGTGCTGGACAGGATACGCAGTATTTT.